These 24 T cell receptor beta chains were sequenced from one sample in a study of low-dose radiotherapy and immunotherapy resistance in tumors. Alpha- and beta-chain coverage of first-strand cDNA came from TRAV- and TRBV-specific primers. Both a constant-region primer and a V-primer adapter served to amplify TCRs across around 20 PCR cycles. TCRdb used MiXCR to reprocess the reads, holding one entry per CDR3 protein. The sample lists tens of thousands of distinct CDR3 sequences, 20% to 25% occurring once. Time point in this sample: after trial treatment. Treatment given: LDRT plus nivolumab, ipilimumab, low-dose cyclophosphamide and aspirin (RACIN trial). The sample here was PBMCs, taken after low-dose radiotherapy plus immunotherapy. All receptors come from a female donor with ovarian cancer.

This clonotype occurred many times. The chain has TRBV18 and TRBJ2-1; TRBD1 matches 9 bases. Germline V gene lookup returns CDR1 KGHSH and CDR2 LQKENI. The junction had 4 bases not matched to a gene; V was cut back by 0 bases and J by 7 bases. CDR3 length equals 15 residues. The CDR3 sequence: CASSPPGTGNNEQFF. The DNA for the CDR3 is TGTGCCAGCTCACCACCGGGGACAGGGAATAATGAGCAGTTCTTC. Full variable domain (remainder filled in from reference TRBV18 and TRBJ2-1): NAGVMQNPRHLVRRRGQEARLRCSPMKGHSHVYWYRQLPEEGLKFMVYLQKENIIDESGMPKERFSAEFPKEGPSILRIQQVVRGDSAAYFCASSPPGTGNNEQFFGPGTRLTVL.

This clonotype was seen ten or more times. The CDR3 loop reads CASSSGLGTGDEQFF. CDR3 DNA: TGTGCCAGCAGCTCCGGGTTGGGTACTGGGGATGAGCAGTTCTTC. The rearrangement links TRBV5-8 to TRBJ2-1, with D unresolved. V lost 3 bases and J 8 bases, leaving 18 bases between the germline ends. CDR3 length equals 15 residues. Germline V gene data show CDR1 as SGHTS and CDR2 as YDEGEE.

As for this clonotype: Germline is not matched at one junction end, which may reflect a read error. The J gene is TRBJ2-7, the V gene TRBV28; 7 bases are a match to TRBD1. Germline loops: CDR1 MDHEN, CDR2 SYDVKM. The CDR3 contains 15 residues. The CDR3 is CAGRRLTGSSYEQYF. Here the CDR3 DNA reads TGTGCCGGCAGGAGATTGACAGGGAGCTCCTACGAGCAGTACTTC.

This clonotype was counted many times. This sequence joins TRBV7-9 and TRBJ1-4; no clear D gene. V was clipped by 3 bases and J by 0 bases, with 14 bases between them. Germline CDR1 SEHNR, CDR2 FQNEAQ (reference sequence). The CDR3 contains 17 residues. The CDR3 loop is CASSFGRGGPTNEKLFF. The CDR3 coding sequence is TGTGCCAGCAGCTTCGGTAGAGGAGGGCCAACTAATGAAAAACTGTTTTTT.

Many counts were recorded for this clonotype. CDR3 loop: CASSPGLAASEQYF. The CDR3, as DNA: TGTGCCAGCAGCCCTGGACTAGCGGCTAGCGAGCAGTACTTC. The chain combines TRBV14 with TRBJ2-7; 10 bases align to TRBD2. Germline loops: CDR1 SGHDN, CDR2 FVKESK. V lost 4 bases to trimming and J lost 6 bases; unmatched junction nucleotides: 6. This CDR3 region has 14 residues.

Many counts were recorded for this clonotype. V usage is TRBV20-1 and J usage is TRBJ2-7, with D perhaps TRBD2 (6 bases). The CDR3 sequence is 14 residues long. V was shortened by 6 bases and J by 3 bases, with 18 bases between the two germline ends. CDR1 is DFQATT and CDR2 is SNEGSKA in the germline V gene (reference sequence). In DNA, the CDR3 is TGCAGTGCAGCGACTGGCGGGATTGACTACGAGCAGTACTTC. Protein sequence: CSAATGGIDYEQYF.

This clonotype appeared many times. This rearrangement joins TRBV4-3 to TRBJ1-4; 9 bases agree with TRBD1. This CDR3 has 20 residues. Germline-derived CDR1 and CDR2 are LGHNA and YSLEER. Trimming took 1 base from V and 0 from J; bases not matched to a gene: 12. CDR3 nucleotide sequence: TGCGCCAGCAGCCAAGCTCTGGGGACAGGGAGATTGGCAACTAATGAAAAACTGTTTTTT. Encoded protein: CASSQALGTGRLATNEKLFF.

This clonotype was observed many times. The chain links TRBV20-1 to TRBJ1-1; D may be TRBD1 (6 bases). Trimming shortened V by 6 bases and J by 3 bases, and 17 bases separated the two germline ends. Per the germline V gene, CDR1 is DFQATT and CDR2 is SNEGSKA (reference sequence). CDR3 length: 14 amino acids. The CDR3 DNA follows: TGCAGTGCGGGACAAGGGAGACGTGACACTGAAGCTTTCTTT. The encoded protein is CSAGQGRRDTEAFF.

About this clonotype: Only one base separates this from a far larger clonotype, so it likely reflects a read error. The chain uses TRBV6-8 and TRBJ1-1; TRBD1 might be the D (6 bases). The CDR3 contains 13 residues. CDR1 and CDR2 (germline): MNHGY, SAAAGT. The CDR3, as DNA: TGTACCACTTTAGGACAGAGTGCTAAAGAAGCTTTCTTT. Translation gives CTTLGQSAKEAFF.

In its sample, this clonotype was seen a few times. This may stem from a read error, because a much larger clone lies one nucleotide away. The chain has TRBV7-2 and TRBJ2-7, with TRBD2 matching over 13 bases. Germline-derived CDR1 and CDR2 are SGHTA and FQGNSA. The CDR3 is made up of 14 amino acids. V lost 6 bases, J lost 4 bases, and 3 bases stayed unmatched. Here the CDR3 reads CTSSQLAGGYEQYF. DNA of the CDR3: TGTACCAGCAGTCAACTAGCGGGGGGGTACGAGCAGTACTTC.

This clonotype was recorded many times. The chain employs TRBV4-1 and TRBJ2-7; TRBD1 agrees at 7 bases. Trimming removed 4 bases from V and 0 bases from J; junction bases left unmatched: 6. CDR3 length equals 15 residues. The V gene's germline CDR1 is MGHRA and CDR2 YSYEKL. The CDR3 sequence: CASSPRTGSSYEQYF. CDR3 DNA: TGCGCCAGCAGCCCCCGGACAGGAAGCTCCTACGAGCAGTACTTC.

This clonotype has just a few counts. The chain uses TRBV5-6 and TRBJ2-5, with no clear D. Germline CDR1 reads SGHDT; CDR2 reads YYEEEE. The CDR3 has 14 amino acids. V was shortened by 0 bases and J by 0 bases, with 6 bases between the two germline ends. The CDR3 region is CASSLGLYQETQYF. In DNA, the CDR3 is TGTGCCAGCAGCTTGGGGTTGTACCAAGAGACCCAGTACTTC.

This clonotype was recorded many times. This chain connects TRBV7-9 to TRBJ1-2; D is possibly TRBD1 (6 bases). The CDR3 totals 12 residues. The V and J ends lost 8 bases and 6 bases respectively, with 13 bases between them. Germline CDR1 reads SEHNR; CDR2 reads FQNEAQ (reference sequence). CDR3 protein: CASREGGDGYTF. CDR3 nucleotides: TGTGCCAGCCGAGAAGGGGGGGATGGCTACACCTTC.

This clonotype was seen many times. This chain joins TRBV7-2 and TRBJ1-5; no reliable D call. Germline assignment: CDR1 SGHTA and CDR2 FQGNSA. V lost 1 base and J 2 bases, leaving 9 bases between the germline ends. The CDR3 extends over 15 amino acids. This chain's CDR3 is CASSLDPNGNQPQHF. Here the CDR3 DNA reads TGTGCCAGCAGCTTAGACCCAAATGGCAATCAGCCCCAGCATTTT.

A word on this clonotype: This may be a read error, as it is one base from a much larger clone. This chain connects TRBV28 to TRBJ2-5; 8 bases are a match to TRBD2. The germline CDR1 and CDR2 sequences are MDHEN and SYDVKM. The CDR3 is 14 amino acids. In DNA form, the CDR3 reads TGTACCAGCAGTTCTCAGGCGGGGGGAGAGACCCAGTACTTC. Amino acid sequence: CTSSSQAGGETQYF.

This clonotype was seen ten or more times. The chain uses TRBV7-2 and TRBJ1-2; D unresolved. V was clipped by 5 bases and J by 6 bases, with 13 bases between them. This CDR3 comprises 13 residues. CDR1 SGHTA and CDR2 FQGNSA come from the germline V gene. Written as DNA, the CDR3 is TGTGCCAGCAGCCCTATCCGGCGCGATGGCTACACCTTC. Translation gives CASSPIRRDGYTF.

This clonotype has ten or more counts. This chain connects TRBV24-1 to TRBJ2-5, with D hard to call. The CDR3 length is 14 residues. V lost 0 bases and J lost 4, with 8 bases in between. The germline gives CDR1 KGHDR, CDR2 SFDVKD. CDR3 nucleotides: TGTGCCACCAGTGATTTGTGGTGGGGAGAGACCCAGTACTTC. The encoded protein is CATSDLWWGETQYF.

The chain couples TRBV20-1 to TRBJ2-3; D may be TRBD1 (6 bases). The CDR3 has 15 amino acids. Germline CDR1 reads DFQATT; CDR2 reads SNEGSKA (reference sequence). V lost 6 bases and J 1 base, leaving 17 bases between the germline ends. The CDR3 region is CSAPDRGSRTDTQYF. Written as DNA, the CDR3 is TGCAGTGCCCCGGACAGAGGAAGTCGCACAGATACGCAGTATTTT.

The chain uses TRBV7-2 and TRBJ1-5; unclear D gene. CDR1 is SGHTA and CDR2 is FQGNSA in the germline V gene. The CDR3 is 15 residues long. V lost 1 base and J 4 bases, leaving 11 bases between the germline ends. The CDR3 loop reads CASSLEVGKNQPQHF. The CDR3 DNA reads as TGTGCCAGCAGCTTAGAGGTGGGAAAAAATCAGCCCCAGCATTTT. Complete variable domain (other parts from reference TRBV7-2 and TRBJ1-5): GAGVSQSPSNKVTEKGKDVELRCDPISGHTALYWYRQSLGQGLEFLIYFQGNSAPDKSGLPSDRFSAERTGGSVSTLTIQRTQQEDSAVYLCASSLEVGKNQPQHFGDGTRLSIL.

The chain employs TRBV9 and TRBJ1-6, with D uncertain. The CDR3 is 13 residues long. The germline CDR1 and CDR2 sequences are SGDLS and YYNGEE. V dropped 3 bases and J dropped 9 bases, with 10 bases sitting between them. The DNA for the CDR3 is TGTGCCAGCAGCGCCCAAACACTTTCACCCCTCCACTTT. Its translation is CASSAQTLSPLHF.

CDR3 loop: CASSQARSGLAGGLDEQYF. The CDR3 DNA reads as TGTGCCAGCAGCCAAGCTAGATCGGGACTAGCGGGAGGATTAGACGAGCAGTACTTC. The gene calls are TRBV3-1 and TRBJ2-7, with 15 bases identical to TRBD2. This CDR3 has 19 amino acids. Trimming cost V 1 base and J 5 bases; bases outside gene matches: 12. The germline CDR1 and CDR2 sequences are LGHDT and YNNKEL (reference sequence).

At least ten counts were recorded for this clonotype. This CDR3 is CSAMPGTVANTGELFF. CDR3 bases: TGCAGTGCTATGCCCGGGACAGTCGCGAACACCGGGGAGCTGTTTTTT. The chain links TRBV20-1 to TRBJ2-2; 7 bases map to TRBD1. This CDR3 has 16 residues. Germline CDR1 is DFQATT and CDR2 is SNEGSKA (reference sequence). V lost 4 bases and J lost 0; bases outside the gene matches: 8.

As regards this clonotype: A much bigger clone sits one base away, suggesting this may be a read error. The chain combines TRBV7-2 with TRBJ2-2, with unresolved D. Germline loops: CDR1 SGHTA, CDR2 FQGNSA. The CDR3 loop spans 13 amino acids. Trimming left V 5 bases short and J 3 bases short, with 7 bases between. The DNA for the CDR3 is TGTACCAGCAGCCCGCAGGACACCGGGGAGCTGTTTTTT. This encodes CTSSPQDTGELFF. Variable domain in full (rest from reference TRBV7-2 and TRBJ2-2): GAGVSQSPSNKVTEKGKDVELRCDPISGHTALYWYRQSLGQGLEFLIYFQGNSAPDKSGLPSDRFSAERTGGSVSTLTIQRTQQEDSAVYLCTSSPQDTGELFFGEGSRLTVL.

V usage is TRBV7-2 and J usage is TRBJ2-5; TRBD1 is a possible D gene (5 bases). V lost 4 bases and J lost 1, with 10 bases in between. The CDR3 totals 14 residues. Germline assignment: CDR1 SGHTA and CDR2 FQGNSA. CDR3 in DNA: TGTGCCAGCAGCTCCCACCAGGGCCAAGAGACCCAGTACTTC. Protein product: CASSSHQGQETQYF.